These 5 T cell receptor beta chains share one sample of origin, sequenced in a study of cytomegalovirus exposure and HLA in healthy donors (dated by TCRdb to the late 2010s). The library was produced with the immunoSEQ multiplex PCR assay. For the multiplex PCR, a mixture combining 60 forward primers for TCR Vbeta segments and 13 reverse primers for TCR Jbeta segments was used. TCRdb holds this immuneACCESS table with in-frame rearrangements only. Some clones are missing; in checked studies, unresolved V genes explain under half, and the rest has no known cause. For this sample the table gives 60,000 to 70,000 clones, of which just over 65% were detected only once. Approximately 11% of the sample belongs to the ten largest clones. Material: PBMCs. Source of these receptors: a woman in her thirties in good health and CMV-seronegative.

The chain is built from TRBV11-2 and TRBJ2-5; TRBD2 matches at 12 bases. V dropped 3 bases and J dropped 5; count of bases not matched to a gene: 4. This CDR3 region has 15 residues. The germline V gene has CDR1 SGHAT and CDR2 FQNNGV. For the CDR3, the DNA is TGTGCCAGCAGCTTCTCTAGCGGGGGGGTTGAGACCCAGTACTTC. Protein sequence: CASSFSSGGVETQYF.

The chain joins TRBV19 to TRBJ1-2; D remains ambiguous. Germline loops: CDR1 LNHDA, CDR2 SQIVND (reference sequence). The V gene lost 4 bases and the J gene lost 8 bases, with 11 bases spanning the gap. This CDR3 contains 12 residues. The CDR3 bases are TGTGCCAGTAGTAGAAGAAACGGGGGCTACACCTTC. Amino acid sequence: CASSRRNGGYTF.

V usage is TRBV18 and J usage is TRBJ1-1; 8 positions match TRBD1. This CDR3 spans 14 amino acids. V lost 5 bases to trimming and J lost 4 bases; unmatched junction nucleotides: 6. Germline loops: CDR1 KGHSH, CDR2 LQKENI. CDR3 loop: CASSTGQGSTEAFF. DNA for the CDR3: TGTGCCAGCTCAACAGGACAGGGCAGCACTGAAGCTTTCTTT.

In this sample, this clone turned up a few times. CDR3 bases: TGTGCCAGCAGCTTGGCCGGGTTTGAGACCCAGTACTTC. This codes for CASSLAGFETQYF. The rearrangement links TRBV5-6 to TRBJ2-5, with D unclear. The CDR3 loop spans 13 amino acids. Germline V gene data show CDR1 as SGHDT and CDR2 as YYEEEE. Trimming took 0 bases from V and 5 from J, leaving 8 bases between them.

A remark on this clone: Its ends do not fully match the called genes, so a read error is possible. The gene calls are TRBV29-1 and TRBJ2-1, with D perhaps TRBD2 (6 bases). The CDR3 length is 13 residues. Germline V gene lookup returns CDR1 SQVTM and CDR2 ANQGSEA. CDR3 sequence: CSVERLDYNEQFF. The CDR3 DNA sequence: TGCAGCGTGGAAAGACTAGACTACAATGAACAGTTCTTC.